This TCR beta chain was identified in a study of blood T cells in healthy people across ages. Overall study findings and caveats: Getting older went along with TCR beta diversity per million T cells dropping roughly linearly.

PBMCs were isolated at a quantity of at least 7 million per sample. Looked up from germline, CDR1 is LGHDT and CDR2 is YNNKEL (reference sequence). The CDR3 sequence is 12 residues long. Trimming took off 2 bases at V and 4 bases at J, with 6 bases between the two ends. Then a second PCR, running roughly 7 to 11 cycles, was carried out with a sample-barcoded 5' primer and a J-beta primer mix. A single record per CDR3 protein comes from TCRdb applying MiXCR to the 5' RACE reads. The sample carries 1.5 million to 2 million distinct CDR3 sequences, roughly 30% recorded once. As regards this clonotype: Its antigen remains unidentified.

The V and J genes are TRBV3-1 and TRBJ2-7, with D possibly matching TRBD2 (5 bases). The sequenced material came from blood. This receptor was taken from a woman between 25 and 40 years old in good health. This chain's CDR3 is CASSQREYEQYF. Here the CDR3 DNA reads TGTGCCAGCAGCCAACGGGAATACGAGCAGTACTTC.